The TCR beta chain described here comes from a study of CD8 T cells in Susac syndrome. The wider study: Among the Susac syndrome patients who underwent sequencing, about 6 had clinically active disease, while fewer than ten of them were in remission.

The CDR3 consists of 15 residues. Trimming left V 9 bases short and J 1 base short, with 16 bases between. Germline CDR1 and CDR2: LNHDA and SQIVND (reference sequence). RNA totalling about 0.45 to 1 ug underwent reverse transcription with random hexamers. With immunoSEQ multiplex PCR, TCR beta CDR3 was amplified across 54 Vbeta and 13 Jbeta. TCRdb processed the immunoSEQ multiplex PCR reads anew with MiXCR; each CDR3 protein has one entry. The sample contains approximately 77,000 distinct CDR3 sequences, around 93% of which appear only once. J is TRBJ2-1 and V is TRBV19; the D call may be TRBD1 or TRBD2 (6 bases each). Sequencing input: CD4+ T cells from PBMCs. The sequence derives from a human donor with Susac syndrome. CDR3 in DNA: TGTGCCAGCTCCTCTCGAGGGGGGTCCTACAATGAGCAGTTCTTC. Its translation is CASSSRGGSYNEQFF.